This T cell receptor (beta chain) was captured in a study of blood T cell repertoires in COVID-19. Study-level information: Specimens from acute and convalescent COVID-19 originated in the United States, Italy and Spain.

The assay was immunoSEQ multiplex PCR, and TCRdb's table has in-frame clones only and misses some. The data hold approximately 220,000 clones, with under 90% observed a single time. The CDR3 runs 13 residues. CDR1 MNHEY and CDR2 SVGAGI come from the germline V gene. V was trimmed by 10 bases and J by 1 base, leaving 11 bases between them. The chain recombines TRBV6-5 with TRBJ1-3, with D tentatively TRBD1 (5 bases). The sequence came from a man in his forties or fifties with acute or convalescent COVID-19. Sequencing was performed on peripheral blood. The CDR3 region has the DNA TGTGCCACCCGGCAGGGATCTGGAAACACCATATATTTT. It translates to CATRQGSGNTIYF.